Following are 9 T cell receptor beta chains from one sample sequenced in a study of regulatory T cells in long-lasting Graves disease. In building TCR beta libraries, iRepertoire HTBI primers were used together with Arm-PCR of CDR3 regions. TCRdb reprocessed the multiplex PCR reads via MiXCR and lists one record per CDR3 protein. The sample shows roughly 500,000 distinct CDR3 sequences, under 25% of them seen only once. The time point was: persistent/refractory GD, antithyroid drugs over 5 years with positive TRAb. The authors made the TCR library using RNA they extracted from PBMCs. The input for sequencing was peripheral blood mononuclear cells (PBMCs), taken when the disease was refractory, from a patient treated with antithyroid drugs. All receptors come from a female donor with Graves disease.

A remark on this clonotype: A much bigger clone sits one base away, suggesting this may be a read error. V and J are TRBV27 and TRBJ2-7; maybe TRBD2 (7 bases). Trimming pared 6 bases from V and 4 bases from J, leaving 16 bases between. The CDR3 consists of 14 residues. From germline, CDR1 is MNHEY and CDR2 SMNVEV (reference sequence). The CDR3 DNA follows: TGTGCCAGCAGCCCACGGACAGCGGGATACGAGCAGTACTTC. Its protein is CASSPRTAGYEQYF.

The chain combines TRBV15 with TRBJ2-7, with unresolved D. Trimming took 5 bases from V and 0 from J, leaving 17 bases between them. This CDR3 is built from 16 residues. Looked up from germline, CDR1 is LNHNV and CDR2 is YYDKDF (reference sequence). CDR3 bases: TGTGCCACCAGCGCTCGACTCGTTATGAGCTCCTACGAGCAGTACTTC. Protein product: CATSARLVMSSYEQYF.

The rearrangement links TRBV6-2 or TRBV6-3 to TRBJ2-7; TRBD1 is a possible D gene (6 bases). From germline, CDR1 is MNHEY and CDR2 SVGEGT. This CDR3 comprises 14 residues. V shed 7 bases and J shed 3 bases, with 16 bases lying between them. In DNA form, the CDR3 reads TGTGCCAGCAACGAAGGGGGATCGGGCTACGAGCAGTACTTC. Amino acids: CASNEGGSGYEQYF.

The V call is TRBV30, the J call TRBJ2-3, with 7 bases that match TRBD2. In germline, CDR1 is GTSNPN, CDR2 SVGIG (reference sequence). The V and J ends lost 1 base and 0 bases, in that order; junction bases with no gene match: 4. The CDR3 totals 15 residues. CDR3 bases: TGTGCCTGGAGTGACAGCGGGGCTAGCACAGATACGCAGTATTTT. Its protein is CAWSDSGASTDTQYF. Variable domain in full (rest from reference TRBV30 and TRBJ2-3): SQTIHQWPATLVQPVGSPLSLECTVEGTSNPNLYWYRQAAGRGLQLLFYSVGIGQISSEVPQNLSASRPQDRQFILSSKKLLLSDSGFYLCAWSDSGASTDTQYFGPGTRLTVL.

This clonotype was recorded at least ten times. This chain joins TRBV27 and TRBJ2-5; D not certain. The CDR3 spans 13 residues. V lost 3 bases, J lost 5 bases, and 10 bases lay in between. Germline CDR1 is MNHEY and CDR2 is SMNVEV (reference sequence). DNA of the CDR3: TGTGCCAGCAGTTTCGACACCACGGAGACCCAGTACTTC. This gives the protein CASSFDTTETQYF.

This clonotype was found many times. This chain uses TRBV28 with TRBJ2-7; D possibly corresponds to TRBD1 (5 bases). The germline V and J ends were trimmed by 3 bases and 1 base, with 16 bases remaining between them. The CDR3 is 16 amino acids. CDR1 and CDR2 (germline): MDHEN, SYDVKM. The CDR3 reads CASSFPAGHTSYEQYF. CDR3 nucleotide sequence: TGTGCCAGCAGTTTCCCGGCAGGGCATACTTCCTACGAGCAGTACTTC.

The V gene is TRBV3-1, the J gene TRBJ2-2; D is unresolved. Germline CDR1 LGHDT, CDR2 YNNKEL (reference sequence). The CDR3 length is 16 residues. The V gene lost 0 bases and the J gene lost 2 bases, with 10 bases spanning the gap. The CDR3 loop reads CASSQDSTINTGELFF. CDR3 bases: TGTGCCAGCAGCCAAGATTCTACCATAAACACCGGGGAGCTGTTTTTT.

Concerning this clonotype: This may come from a read error, since a much larger clone is one base off. Without the conserved terminal phenylalanine or tryptophan, this CDR3 likely stems from a read error. CDR3 region: CASSWRDEQYS. The CDR3 coding sequence is TGCGCCAGCAGCTGGAGGGACGAGCAGTACTCC. The gene calls are TRBV5-1 and TRBJ2-7; D possibly corresponds to TRBD2 (6 bases). Trimming cost V 3 bases and J 5 bases, with 6 bases left between them. Germline V gives CDR1 SGHRS, CDR2 YFSETQ. CDR3 size: 11 residues.

The J gene is TRBJ2-3, the V gene TRBV13; 7 bases agree with TRBD2. CDR1 and CDR2 from the germline V gene are PRHDT and FYEKMQ (reference sequence). V gave up 3 bases and J gave up 4 bases; unmatched junction bases: 16. CDR3 length: 18 amino acids. The CDR3, as DNA: TGTGCCAGCAGCTTTCGGGGAGCTCACAGCGGGACGGCAGATACGCAGTATTTT. It translates to CASSFRGAHSGTADTQYF.